The 28 T cell receptor beta chains below all came from one sample that was sequenced in a study of cytomegalovirus exposure and HLA in healthy donors. Use of 60 Vbeta and 13 Jbeta primers characterized the PCR. The assay was immunoSEQ multiplex PCR, and TCRdb's table has in-frame clones only and misses some. The sample lists 200,000 to 250,000 clones, approximately 82% occurring once. The sample taken for sequencing was PBMCs. All receptors derive from a male donor in good health and CMV-seronegative.

J is TRBJ1-5 and V is TRBV28; 9 positions match TRBD1. Trimming removed 5 bases from V and 4 bases from J; junction bases left unmatched: 15. CDR1 is MDHEN, CDR2 SYDVKM, per germline. The CDR3 spans 18 residues. The CDR3 is CASSPLDRGGYGNQPQHF. The CDR3 coding sequence is TGTGCCAGCAGTCCCCTAGACAGGGGGGGATATGGAAATCAGCCCCAGCATTTT. The whole variable domain, remainder taken from reference TRBV28 and TRBJ1-5, is DVKVTQSSRYLVKRTGEKVFLECVQDMDHENMFWYRQDPGLGLRLIYFSYDVKMKEKGDIPEGYSVSREKKERFSLILESASTNQTSMYLCASSPLDRGGYGNQPQHFGDGTRLSIL.

The J gene is TRBJ2-1, the V gene TRBV27, with 9 bases lining up with TRBD1. The trim removed 8 bases at V and 4 bases at J, leaving 6 bases unmatched. Germline V gene data show CDR1 as MNHEY and CDR2 as SMNVEV (reference sequence). The CDR3 loop spans 14 amino acids. The CDR3 coding sequence is TGTGCCAGCGCAACAGGGGGCCTATACAATGAGCAGTTCTTC. Translation gives CASATGGLYNEQFF.

The chain is built from TRBV28 and TRBJ2-2, with D hard to call. V shed 7 bases and J shed 5 bases, with 11 bases lying between them. This CDR3 region has 13 residues. CDR1 MDHEN and CDR2 SYDVKM come from the germline V gene. CDR3 sequence (DNA): TGTGCCAGCACCCCCCCACTGACCGGGGAGCTGTTTTTT. Its protein product is CASTPPLTGELFF. The full variable domain, completed using reference TRBV28 and TRBJ2-2, is DVKVTQSSRYLVKRTGEKVFLECVQDMDHENMFWYRQDPGLGLRLIYFSYDVKMKEKGDIPEGYSVSREKKERFSLILESASTNQTSMYLCASTPPLTGELFFGEGSRLTVL.

This clone was counted between two and nine times. The chain links TRBV19 to TRBJ1-4; D may be TRBD1 (5 bases). The V end was cut by 7 bases, the J end by 5 bases, with 20 bases between. The CDR3 is 16 amino acids. Germline CDR1 and CDR2: LNHDA and SQIVND (reference sequence). The CDR3 reads CASTHPGRQGNEKLFF. CDR3 nucleotides: TGTGCCAGTACCCACCCGGGTAGGCAGGGCAATGAAAAACTGTTTTTT. The full variable domain, in which reference TRBV19 and TRBJ1-4 provide the parts outside the CDR3, is DGGITQSPKYLFRKEGQNVTLSCEQNLNHDAMYWYRQDPGQGLRLIYYSQIVNDFQKGDIAEGYSVSREKKESFPLTVTSAQKNPTAFYLCASTHPGRQGNEKLFFGSGTQLSVL.

This chain joins TRBV7-2 and TRBJ1-1; D unresolved. Trimming shortened V by 1 base and J by 4 bases, and 13 bases separated the two germline ends. The CDR3 is made up of 15 amino acids. Germline lookup yields CDR1 SGHTA and CDR2 FQGNSA. CDR3: CASSLVGRTATEAFF. The CDR3 coding sequence is TGTGCCAGCAGCTTAGTTGGGCGTACGGCCACTGAAGCTTTCTTT. The entire variable domain, with the rest obtained from reference TRBV7-2 and TRBJ1-1, is as follows: GAGVSQSPSNKVTEKGKDVELRCDPISGHTALYWYRQSLGQGLEFLIYFQGNSAPDKSGLPSDRFSAERTGGSVSTLTIQRTQQEDSAVYLCASSLVGRTATEAFFGQGTRLTVV.

This clone was recorded a few times. This chain connects TRBV5-4 to TRBJ2-3; TRBD2 aligns across 15 bases. The CDR3 loop spans 18 amino acids. Per the germline V gene, CDR1 is SGHNT and CDR2 is YYREEE (reference sequence). The V and J ends lost 4 bases and 5 bases, in that order; junction bases with no gene match: 11. The DNA for the CDR3 is TGTGCCAGCAGCAGGGGAGGACTAGCGGGAGGGCTGGAAGATACGCAGTATTTT. It encodes CASSRGGLAGGLEDTQYF.

This clone occurred a few times. The chain joins TRBV11-2 to TRBJ1-1; 8 nucleotides align to TRBD1. The V and J ends lost 5 bases and 7 bases, in that order; junction bases with no gene match: 6. The CDR3 consists of 13 residues. CDR1 and CDR2 (germline): SGHAT, FQNNGV. The CDR3 DNA is TGTGCCAGCAGCGGGCAGGGGGCAGGTGAAGCTTTCTTT. This gives the protein CASSGQGAGEAFF.

The chain uses TRBV2 and TRBJ2-4, with D uncertain. CDR3 length: 13 amino acids. The germline V gene has CDR1 SNHLY and CDR2 FYNNEI. V was shortened by 5 bases and J by 10 bases, with 15 bases between the two germline ends. The CDR3 DNA reads TGTGCCAGCAGTACAATCCCCGGCGGAATTCAGTACTTC. It specifies CASSTIPGGIQYF.

The chain recombines TRBV23-1 with TRBJ1-2; 8 bases are shared with TRBD1. TRBV23-1 is identified as an open reading frame with a role that is uncertain. The CDR3 consists of 15 residues. The trim removed 3 bases at V and 4 bases at J, leaving 7 bases unmatched. The CDR3 DNA reads TGCGCCAGCAGTCACTCGACAGGGGTAAGCTATGGCTACACCTTC. Its translation: CASSHSTGVSYGYTF.

V and J are TRBV5-6 and TRBJ2-7; TRBD2 agrees at 9 bases. This CDR3 has 15 amino acids. Germline V gives CDR1 SGHDT, CDR2 YYEEEE. The J segment lost 6 bases and the V segment lost 2 bases, leaving 9 bases of the junction unmatched. The CDR3, as DNA: TGTGCCAGCAGCTTTTCCGGGACTAGCTACCTCGAGCAGTACTTC. Protein: CASSFSGTSYLEQYF.

CDR3 DNA: TGCGCCAGCAGCCAAGATGAAGCGGCAAGCTCCTACAATGAGCAGTTCTTC. It translates to CASSQDEAASSYNEQFF. The chain recombines TRBV4-1 with TRBJ2-1; perhaps TRBD2 as D (5 bases). Germline assignment: CDR1 MGHRA and CDR2 YSYEKL. This CDR3 is built from 17 residues. V shed 0 bases and J shed 0 bases, with 12 bases lying between them.

The sample holds one count of this clone. V gene TRBV5-8 combines with J gene TRBJ2-3; possibly TRBD2 for D (5 bases). CDR3 size: 14 residues. Germline lookup yields CDR1 SGHTS and CDR2 YDEGEE. The V and J ends lost 2 bases and 8 bases respectively, with 15 bases between them. The CDR3 reads CASSFRVPRGTQYF. The CDR3 nucleotides read TGTGCCAGCAGCTTTAGGGTGCCTCGGGGTACGCAGTATTTT.

The V and J genes are TRBV7-2 and TRBJ2-1, with 8 bases lining up with TRBD1. CDR1 is SGHTA, CDR2 FQGNSA, per germline. This CDR3 comprises 15 residues. The ends lost 2 bases at V and 8 bases at J; junction bases unmatched: 8. CDR3 residues: CASSLFPTGGDEQFF. CDR3 nucleotide sequence: TGTGCCAGCAGCTTATTCCCCACAGGGGGTGATGAGCAGTTCTTC.

V and J are TRBV29-1 and TRBJ2-5, with TRBD2 identical over 7 bases. This CDR3 is 16 amino acids long. With V trimmed by 3 bases and J by 7 bases, 17 bases remained unmatched. Germline V gives CDR1 SQVTM, CDR2 ANQGSEA. CDR3 nucleotide sequence: TGCAGCGTTGAGGGGGGGTGGTTGTTTCGGGTAGCGACCCAGTACTTC. Its translation is CSVEGGWLFRVATQYF. Using reference TRBV29-1 and TRBJ2-5 for the parts outside the CDR3, the full variable domain is SAVISQKPSRDICQRGTSLTIQCQVDSQVTMMFWYRQQPGQSLTLIATANQGSEATYESGFVIDKFPISRPNLTFSTLTVSNMSPEDSSIYLCSVEGGWLFRVATQYFGPGTRLLVL.

The CDR3 nucleotides read TGTGCCAGCAGTGCCACGGTGGAGGGTACGCAGTATTTT. This codes for CASSATVEGTQYF. The chain recombines TRBV6-4 with TRBJ2-3, with D possibly TRBD2 on 6 matching bases. Trimming removed 4 bases at V and 8 bases at J, with 13 bases between. There are 13 residues in the CDR3. Germline assignment: CDR1 MRHNA and CDR2 SNTAGT.

In DNA form, the CDR3 reads TGTGCCAGCAGCTTAGCGGGTGGGGGCAGGGGGCAATACGAGCAGTACTTC. Its translation: CASSLAGGGRGQYEQYF. The J gene is TRBJ2-5, the V gene TRBV7-6; 8 nucleotides line up with TRBD1. The J call may be mistaken, given a closer DNA end match to TRBJ2-7. Germline V gene sequence: CDR1 SGHVS, CDR2 FNYEAQ. The CDR3 runs 17 residues.

This clone has just a few counts. The chain links TRBV2 to TRBJ2-7; TRBD2 matches 14 bases. Germline V gene sequence: CDR1 SNHLY, CDR2 FYNNEI. This CDR3 region has 16 residues. V shed 4 bases, J shed 4 bases, and the junction held 6 bases outside the gene matches. The CDR3 DNA reads TGTGCCAGCAGTGGTCTGGGACTAGCGGGAGAGTACGAGCAGTACTTC. It codes for CASSGLGLAGEYEQYF.

The chain combines TRBV5-1 with TRBJ2-3, with TRBD2 matching over 9 bases. Germline CDR1 and CDR2: SGHRS and YFSETQ. CDR3 length equals 18 residues. Trimming cost V 5 bases and J 0 bases; bases outside gene matches: 13. The CDR3 here is CASRPGTSWGSSTDTQYF. For the CDR3, the DNA is TGCGCCAGCAGACCGGGGACTAGCTGGGGATCTAGCACAGATACGCAGTATTTT.

The V gene is TRBV5-8, the J gene TRBJ1-3, with D perhaps matching TRBD1 (6 bases). The V and J ends lost 1 base and 4 bases respectively, with 15 bases between them. Germline lookup yields CDR1 SGHTS and CDR2 YDEGEE. The CDR3 length is 16 residues. The CDR3 here is CASSLQRGARGNTIYF. The CDR3 DNA follows: TGTGCCAGCAGCTTGCAACGGGGGGCGAGGGGAAACACCATATATTTT.

V and J are TRBV27 and TRBJ2-2, with 8 bases aligning to TRBD2. The V gene's germline CDR1 is MNHEY and CDR2 SMNVEV (reference sequence). CDR3 length: 13 amino acids. The trim removed 5 bases at V and 4 bases at J, leaving 0 bases unmatched. CDR3 sequence reads: CASSLAGTGELFF. The CDR3 DNA is TGTGCCAGCAGTCTAGCGGGCACCGGGGAGCTGTTTTTT.

This clone was observed once. The V gene is TRBV11-3, the J gene TRBJ2-3; D is unclear. Trimming removed 1 base at V and 6 bases at J, with 11 bases between. CDR1 is SGHNT, CDR2 YENEEA, per germline. This CDR3 comprises 14 residues. The CDR3 region is CASSLGVSSDTQYF. The CDR3 nucleotides are TGTGCCAGCAGCTTAGGGGTTAGCTCGGATACGCAGTATTTT.

This rearrangement joins TRBV28 to TRBJ2-1; weak D call: TRBD2 (6 bases). V dropped 6 bases and J dropped 0 bases, with 18 bases sitting between them. From germline, CDR1 is MDHEN and CDR2 SYDVKM. The length of the CDR3 is 17 residues. CDR3: CASSWTTLASSYNEQFF. In DNA, the CDR3 is TGTGCCAGCAGCTGGACCACCCTAGCGTCCTCCTACAATGAGCAGTTCTTC.

This clone was seen a few times. The gene calls are TRBV5-1 and TRBJ2-2, with D tentatively TRBD1 (6 bases). CDR1 is SGHRS, CDR2 YFSETQ, per germline. V was shortened by 1 base and J by 0 bases, with 13 bases between the two germline ends. CDR3 length equals 17 residues. Here the CDR3 DNA reads TGCGCCAGCAGCTTGAGGATCGGGACAACGAACACCGGGGAGCTGTTTTTT. It codes for CASSLRIGTTNTGELFF.

The genes are TRBV4-1 and TRBJ1-5; possible D gene TRBD1, 6 bases. Germline values: CDR1 MGHRA, CDR2 YSYEKL. The V end was cut by 1 base, the J end by 6 bases, with 19 bases between. The CDR3 spans 17 residues. CDR3: CASSQVWGHGRSQPQHF. CDR3 sequence (DNA): TGCGCCAGCAGCCAAGTCTGGGGGCATGGGCGTAGTCAGCCCCAGCATTTT.

The chain joins TRBV6-4 to TRBJ2-4, with D possibly TRBD1 on 6 matching bases. V was trimmed by 6 bases and J by 5 bases, leaving 14 bases between them. This CDR3 spans 14 amino acids. The germline V gene encodes CDR1 MRHNA and CDR2 SNTAGT. As DNA, the CDR3 is TGTGCCAGCAGAGACAGGAGGAATGAAAACATTCAGTACTTC. As protein: CASRDRRNENIQYF.

Written as DNA, the CDR3 is TGCGCCAGCGCGCCGGGACTAGCGCCCAAACTGGCCTACAATGAGCAGTTCTTC. It codes for CASAPGLAPKLAYNEQFF. The V and J genes are TRBV5-1 and TRBJ2-1; 10 nucleotides line up with TRBD2. The germline CDR1 and CDR2 sequences are SGHRS and YFSETQ. Unmatched junction bases numbered 15, after V lost 7 bases and J lost 2 bases. This CDR3 is built from 18 residues.

The chain joins TRBV29-1 to TRBJ2-5, with 7 nucleotides matching TRBD2. This CDR3 contains 16 residues. V was pared by 0 bases and J by 2 bases, with 9 bases of the junction left unmatched. Germline CDR1 is SQVTM and CDR2 is ANQGSEA. The CDR3 sequence: CSVEDPPGGRQETQYF. The CDR3, as DNA: TGCAGCGTTGAAGATCCTCCGGGAGGTCGGCAAGAGACCCAGTACTTC.

The chain links TRBV14 to TRBJ2-5; maybe TRBD2 (6 bases). Germline loops: CDR1 SGHDN, CDR2 FVKESK. Trimming removed 3 bases from V and 2 bases from J, with 13 bases in between. This CDR3 has 15 residues. This CDR3 reads CASSHPGESQETQYF. In nucleotides, the CDR3 is TGTGCCAGCAGCCATCCGGGAGAGAGTCAAGAGACCCAGTACTTC.